This T cell receptor beta chain was identified in a study of T cell repertoires in cytomegalovirus infection. One entry per CDR3 protein results from TCRdb running MiXCR on the reads. Here the sample spans fewer than 250,000 distinct CDR3 sequences, 9% to 15% being singletons. The specimen sequenced was PBMCs. This clonotype was sampled from a human donor in good health (CMV status not recorded). Some clones in this sample may be carry-over from other donors' samples.

CDR3 residues: CASSPRTSGRPAGEQFF. The CDR3 DNA sequence: TGTGCCAGTAGTCCAAGGACTAGCGGGAGGCCCGCGGGTGAGCAGTTCTTC. The rearrangement links TRBV19 to TRBJ2-1; the match to TRBD2 covers 14 bases. Germline trimming cut 5 bases from V and 9 bases from J; bases unmatched to any gene: 12. Germline assignment: CDR1 LNHDA and CDR2 SQIVND (reference sequence). The CDR3 consists of 17 residues.